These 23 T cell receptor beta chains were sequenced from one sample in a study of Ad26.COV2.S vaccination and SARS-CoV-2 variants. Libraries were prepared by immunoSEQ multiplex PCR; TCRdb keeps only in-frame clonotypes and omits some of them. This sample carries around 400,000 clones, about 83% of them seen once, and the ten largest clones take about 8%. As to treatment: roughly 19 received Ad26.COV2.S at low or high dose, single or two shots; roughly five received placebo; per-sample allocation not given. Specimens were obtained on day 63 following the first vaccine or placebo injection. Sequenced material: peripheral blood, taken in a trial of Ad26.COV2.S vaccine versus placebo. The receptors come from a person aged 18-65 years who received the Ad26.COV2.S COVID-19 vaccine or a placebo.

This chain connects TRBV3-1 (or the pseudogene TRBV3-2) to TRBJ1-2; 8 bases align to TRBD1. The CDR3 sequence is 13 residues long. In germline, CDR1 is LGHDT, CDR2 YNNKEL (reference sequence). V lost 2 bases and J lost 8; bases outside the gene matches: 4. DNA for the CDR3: TGTGCCAGCAGCCAACGGACAGGGAAGGGCTACACCTTC. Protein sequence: CASSQRTGKGYTF.

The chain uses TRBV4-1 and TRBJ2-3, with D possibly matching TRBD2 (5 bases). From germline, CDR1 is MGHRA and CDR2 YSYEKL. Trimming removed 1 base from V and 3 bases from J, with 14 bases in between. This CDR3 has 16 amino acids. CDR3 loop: CASSQGIGIATDTQYF. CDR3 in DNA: TGCGCCAGCAGCCAAGGGATCGGGATAGCGACAGATACGCAGTATTTT.

This CDR3 is CASSLGSSYNEQFF. The CDR3 DNA reads as TGTGCCAGCAGCTTAGGTAGCTCCTACAATGAGCAGTTCTTC. The chain recombines TRBV7-2 with TRBJ2-1; the D is unclear. There are 14 residues in the CDR3. V was shortened by 1 base and J by 0 bases, with 4 bases between the two germline ends. Germline CDR1 is SGHTA and CDR2 is FQGNSA.

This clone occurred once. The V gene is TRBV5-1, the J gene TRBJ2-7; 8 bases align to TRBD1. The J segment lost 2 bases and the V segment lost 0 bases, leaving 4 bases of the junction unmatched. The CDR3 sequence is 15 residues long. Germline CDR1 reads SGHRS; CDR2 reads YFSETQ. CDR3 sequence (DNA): TGCGCCAGCAGCTTGGCCTGGACAGGGCCCTACGAGCAGTACTTC. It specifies CASSLAWTGPYEQYF. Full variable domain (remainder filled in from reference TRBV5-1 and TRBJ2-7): KAGVTQTPRYLIKTRGQQVTLSCSPISGHRSVSWYQQTPGQGLQFLFEYFSETQRNKGNFPGRFSGRQFSNSRSEMNVSTLELGDSALYLCASSLAWTGPYEQYFGPGTRLTVT.

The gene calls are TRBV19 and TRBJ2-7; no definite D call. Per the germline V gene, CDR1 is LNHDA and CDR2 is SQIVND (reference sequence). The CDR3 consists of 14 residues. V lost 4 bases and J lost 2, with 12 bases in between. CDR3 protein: CASSKVTSTYEQYF. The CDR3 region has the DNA TGTGCCAGTAGTAAAGTCACTTCCACCTACGAGCAGTACTTC.

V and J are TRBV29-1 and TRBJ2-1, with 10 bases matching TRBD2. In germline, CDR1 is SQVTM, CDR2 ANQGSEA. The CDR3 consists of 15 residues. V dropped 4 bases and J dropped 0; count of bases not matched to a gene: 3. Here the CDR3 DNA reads TGCAGCGTTGGACTAGCGGGCAGCTCCTACAATGAGCAGTTCTTC. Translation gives CSVGLAGSSYNEQFF.

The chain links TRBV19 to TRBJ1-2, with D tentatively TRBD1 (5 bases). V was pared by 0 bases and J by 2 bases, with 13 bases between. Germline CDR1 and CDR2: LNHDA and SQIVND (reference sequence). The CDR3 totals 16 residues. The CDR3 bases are TGTGCCAGTAGTATAGATCTCAGGGACTTAAACTATGGCTACACCTTC. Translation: CASSIDLRDLNYGYTF.

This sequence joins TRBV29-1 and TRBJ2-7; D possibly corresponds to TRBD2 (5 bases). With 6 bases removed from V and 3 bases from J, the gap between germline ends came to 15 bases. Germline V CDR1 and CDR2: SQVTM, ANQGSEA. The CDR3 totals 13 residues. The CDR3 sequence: CSVGTSNDYEQYF. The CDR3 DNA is TGCAGCGTCGGAACTAGTAACGACTACGAGCAGTACTTC.

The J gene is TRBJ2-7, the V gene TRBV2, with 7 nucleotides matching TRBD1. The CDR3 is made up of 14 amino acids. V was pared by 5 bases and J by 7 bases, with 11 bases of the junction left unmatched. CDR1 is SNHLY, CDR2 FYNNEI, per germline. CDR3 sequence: CASSFRQGRGEQYF. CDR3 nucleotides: TGTGCCAGCAGTTTTAGACAGGGCAGGGGGGAGCAGTACTTC.

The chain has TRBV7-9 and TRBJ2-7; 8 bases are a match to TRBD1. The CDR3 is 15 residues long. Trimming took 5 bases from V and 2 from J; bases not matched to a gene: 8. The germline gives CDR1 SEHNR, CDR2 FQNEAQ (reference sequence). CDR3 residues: CASSPQGARAYEQYF. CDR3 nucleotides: TGTGCCAGCAGCCCGCAGGGGGCTCGAGCCTACGAGCAGTACTTC.

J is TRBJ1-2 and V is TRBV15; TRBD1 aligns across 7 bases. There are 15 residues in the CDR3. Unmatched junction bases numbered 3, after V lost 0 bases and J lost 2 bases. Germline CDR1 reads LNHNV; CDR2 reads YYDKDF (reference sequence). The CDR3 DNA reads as TGTGCCACCAGCAGAGATGTCAGGGGGAACTATGGCTACACCTTC. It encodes CATSRDVRGNYGYTF.

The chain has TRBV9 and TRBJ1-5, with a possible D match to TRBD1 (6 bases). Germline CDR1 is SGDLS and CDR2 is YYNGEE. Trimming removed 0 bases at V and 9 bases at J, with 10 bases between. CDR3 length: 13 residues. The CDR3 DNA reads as TGTGCCAGCAGCGTAGACGGGGGCTGGCCCCAGCATTTT. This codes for CASSVDGGWPQHF.

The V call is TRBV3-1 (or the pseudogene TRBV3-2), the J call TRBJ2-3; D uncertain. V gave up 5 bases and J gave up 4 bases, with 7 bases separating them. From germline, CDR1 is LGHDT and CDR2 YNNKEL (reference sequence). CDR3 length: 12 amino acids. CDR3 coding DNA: TGTGCCAGCAGCTTAAATGCAGATACGCAGTATTTT. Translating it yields CASSLNADTQYF.

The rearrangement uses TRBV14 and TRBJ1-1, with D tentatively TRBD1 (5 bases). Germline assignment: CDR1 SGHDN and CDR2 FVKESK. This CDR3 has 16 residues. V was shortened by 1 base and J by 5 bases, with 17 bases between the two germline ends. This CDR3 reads CASSQVSGGVGTEAFF. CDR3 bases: TGTGCCAGCAGCCAAGTATCGGGAGGGGTGGGTACTGAAGCTTTCTTT.

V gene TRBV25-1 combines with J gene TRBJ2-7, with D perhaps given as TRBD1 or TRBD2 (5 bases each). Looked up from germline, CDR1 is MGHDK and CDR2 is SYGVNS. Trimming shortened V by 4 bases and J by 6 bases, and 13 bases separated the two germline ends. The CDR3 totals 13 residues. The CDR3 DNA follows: TGTGCCAGCAGTGGACAGCGGCTAGGCGAGCAGTACTTC. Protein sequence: CASSGQRLGEQYF.

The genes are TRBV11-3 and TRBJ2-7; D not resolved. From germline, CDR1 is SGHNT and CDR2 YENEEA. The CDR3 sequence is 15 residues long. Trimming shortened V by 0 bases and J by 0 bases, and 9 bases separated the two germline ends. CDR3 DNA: TGTGCCAGCAGCTTAGACGCCACCTTCTCCTACGAGCAGTACTTC. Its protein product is CASSLDATFSYEQYF.

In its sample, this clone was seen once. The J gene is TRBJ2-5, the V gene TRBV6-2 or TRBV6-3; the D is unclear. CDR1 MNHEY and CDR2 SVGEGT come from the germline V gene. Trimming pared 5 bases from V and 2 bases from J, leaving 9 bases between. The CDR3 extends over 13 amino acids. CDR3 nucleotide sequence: TGTGCCAGCAGTCGACTGTTGCAAGAGACCCAGTACTTC. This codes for CASSRLLQETQYF.

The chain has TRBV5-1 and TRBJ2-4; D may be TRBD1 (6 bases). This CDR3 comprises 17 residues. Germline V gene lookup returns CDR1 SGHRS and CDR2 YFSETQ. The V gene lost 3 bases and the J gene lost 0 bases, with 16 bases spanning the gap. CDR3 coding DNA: TGCGCCAGCAGCTCTGCTCAGGGGCTGATAGCCAAAAACATTCAGTACTTC. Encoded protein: CASSSAQGLIAKNIQYF. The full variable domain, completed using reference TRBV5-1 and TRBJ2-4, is KAGVTQTPRYLIKTRGQQVTLSCSPISGHRSVSWYQQTPGQGLQFLFEYFSETQRNKGNFPGRFSGRQFSNSRSEMNVSTLELGDSALYLCASSSAQGLIAKNIQYFGAGTRLSVL.

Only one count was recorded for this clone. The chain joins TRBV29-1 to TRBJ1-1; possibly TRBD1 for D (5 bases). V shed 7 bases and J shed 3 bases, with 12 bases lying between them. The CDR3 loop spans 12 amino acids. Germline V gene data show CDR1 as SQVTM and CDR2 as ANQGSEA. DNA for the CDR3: TGCAGCGCCGGGACGGCTGACACTGAAGCTTTCTTT. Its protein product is CSAGTADTEAFF.

CDR3 coding DNA: TGTGCCAGCAGCTTGACAGGCAACACAGATACGCAGTATTTT. The encoded protein is CASSLTGNTDTQYF. The rearrangement uses TRBV5-6 and TRBJ2-3, with a possible D match to TRBD1 (5 bases). The V gene lost 1 base and the J gene lost 2 bases, with 8 bases spanning the gap. The CDR3 has 14 amino acids. The germline V gene has CDR1 SGHDT and CDR2 YYEEEE.

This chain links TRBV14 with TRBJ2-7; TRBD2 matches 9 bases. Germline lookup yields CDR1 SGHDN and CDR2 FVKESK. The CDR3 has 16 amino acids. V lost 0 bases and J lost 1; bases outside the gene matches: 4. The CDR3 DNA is TGTGCCAGCAGCCAAGATAATCTAGCGGGGTCCTACGAGCAGTACTTC. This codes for CASSQDNLAGSYEQYF.

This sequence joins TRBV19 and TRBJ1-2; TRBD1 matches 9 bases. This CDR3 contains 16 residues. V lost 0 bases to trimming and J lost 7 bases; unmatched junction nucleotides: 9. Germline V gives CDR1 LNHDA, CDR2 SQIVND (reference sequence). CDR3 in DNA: TGTGCCAGTAGTATAGACCCCTCGGACAGGGGAACTGGCTACACCTTC. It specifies CASSIDPSDRGTGYTF. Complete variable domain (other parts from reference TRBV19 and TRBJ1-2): DGGITQSPKYLFRKEGQNVTLSCEQNLNHDAMYWYRQDPGQGLRLIYYSQIVNDFQKGDIAEGYSVSREKKESFPLTVTSAQKNPTAFYLCASSIDPSDRGTGYTFGSGTRLTVV.

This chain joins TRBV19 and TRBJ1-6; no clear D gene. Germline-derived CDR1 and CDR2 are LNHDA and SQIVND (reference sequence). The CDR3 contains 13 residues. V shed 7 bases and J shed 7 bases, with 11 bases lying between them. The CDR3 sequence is CASTLVANSPLHF. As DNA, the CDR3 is TGTGCCAGTACGTTGGTGGCCAATTCACCCCTCCACTTT.